The 2 T cell receptor beta chains reported below all come from one sample, sequenced in a study of post-analysis software for immune sequencing data. Study results and caveats: Patients had higher frequencies than controls of roughly 5 TRBV segments, including TRBV5-6, TRBV5-1 and TRBV20-1.

These TCRs are of unknown antigen specificity. Researchers reported that TCR beta cDNA libraries carried unique molecular identifiers. TCRdb re-derived calls from the PCR reads in MiXCR, one entry per CDR3 protein. Among 700,000 to 900,000 distinct CDR3 sequences listed, about half were seen once. The sample was blood. The receptor source for this set is a girl aged 5-17 years with multiple sclerosis.

This chain joins TRBV5-1 and TRBJ2-3; 7 positions match TRBD2. Germline loops: CDR1 SGHRS, CDR2 YFSETQ. V trimming: 4 bases; J trimming: 2 bases; junction bases outside the gene matches: 7. CDR3 length equals 15 residues. The CDR3 protein is CASSLRGVDTDTQYF. The CDR3 nucleotides are TGCGCCAGCAGCCTCCGGGGGGTGGACACAGATACGCAGTATTTT.

The V and J genes are TRBV4-2 and TRBJ1-4; TRBD1 agrees at 7 bases. CDR1 and CDR2 (germline): LGHNA, YNFKEQ. The V segment lost 1 base and the J segment 8 bases; nucleotides outside the gene matches: 13. The CDR3 runs 17 residues. The CDR3 bases are TGTGCCAGCAGCCAAGGAGAGAGGGGACAGTCGTGGGAAAAACTGTTTTTT. It is translated as CASSQGERGQSWEKLFF.